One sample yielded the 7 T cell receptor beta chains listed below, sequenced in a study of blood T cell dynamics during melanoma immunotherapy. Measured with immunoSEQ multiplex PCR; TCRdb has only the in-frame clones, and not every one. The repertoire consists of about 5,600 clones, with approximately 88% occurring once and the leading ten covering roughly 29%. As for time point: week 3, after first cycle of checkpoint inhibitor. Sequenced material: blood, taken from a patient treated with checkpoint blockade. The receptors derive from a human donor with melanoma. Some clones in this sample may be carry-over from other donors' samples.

This CDR3 reads CASSRGALDTEAFF. The CDR3 DNA reads as TGTGCCAGCAGCAGGGGCGCTTTGGACACTGAAGCTTTCTTT. V usage is TRBV27 and J usage is TRBJ1-1, with D maybe TRBD1 (6 bases). Trimming stripped 6 bases from V and 3 bases from J, with 14 bases between. Germline-derived CDR1 and CDR2 are MNHEY and SMNVEV (reference sequence). The CDR3 totals 14 residues.

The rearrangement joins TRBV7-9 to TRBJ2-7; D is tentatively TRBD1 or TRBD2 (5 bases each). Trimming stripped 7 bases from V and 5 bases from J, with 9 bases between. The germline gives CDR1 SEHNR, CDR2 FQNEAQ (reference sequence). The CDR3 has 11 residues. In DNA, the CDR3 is TGTGCCAGCATGGGGGTCAACGAGCAGTACTTC. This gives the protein CASMGVNEQYF.

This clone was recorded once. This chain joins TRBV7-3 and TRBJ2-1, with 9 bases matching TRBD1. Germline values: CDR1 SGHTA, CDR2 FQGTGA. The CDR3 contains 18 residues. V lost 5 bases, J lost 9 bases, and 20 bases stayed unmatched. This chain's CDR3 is CASSPVGPGQGLSAEQFF. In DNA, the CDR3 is TGTGCCAGCAGCCCAGTCGGGCCGGGACAGGGACTTTCCGCTGAGCAGTTCTTC.

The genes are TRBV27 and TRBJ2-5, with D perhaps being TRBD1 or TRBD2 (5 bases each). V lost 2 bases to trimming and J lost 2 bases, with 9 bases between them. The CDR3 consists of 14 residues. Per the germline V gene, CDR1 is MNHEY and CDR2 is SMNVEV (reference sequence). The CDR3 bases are TGTGCCAGCAGTTTAGGGGGTAGACAAGAGACCCAGTACTTC. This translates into CASSLGGRQETQYF.

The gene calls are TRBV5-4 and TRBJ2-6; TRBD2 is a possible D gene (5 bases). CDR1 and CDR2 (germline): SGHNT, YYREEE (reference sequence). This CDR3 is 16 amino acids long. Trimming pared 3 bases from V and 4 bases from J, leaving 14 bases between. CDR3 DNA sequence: TGTGCCAGCAGCTCCCTGGACTTGGAGGGGGCCAACGTCCTGACTTTC. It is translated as CASSSLDLEGANVLTF. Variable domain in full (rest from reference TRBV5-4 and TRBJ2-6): ETGVTQSPTHLIKTRGQQVTLRCSSQSGHNTVSWYQQALGQGPQFIFQYYREEENGRGNFPPRFSGLQFPNYSSELNVNALELDDSALYLCASSSLDLEGANVLTFGAGSRLTVL.

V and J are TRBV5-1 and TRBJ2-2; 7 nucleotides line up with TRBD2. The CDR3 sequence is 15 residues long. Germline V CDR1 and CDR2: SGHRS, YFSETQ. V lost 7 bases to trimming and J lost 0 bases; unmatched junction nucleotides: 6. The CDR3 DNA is TGCGCCAGCTGTCCGGGGGGTACGAACACCGGGGAGCTGTTTTTT. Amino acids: CASCPGGTNTGELFF.

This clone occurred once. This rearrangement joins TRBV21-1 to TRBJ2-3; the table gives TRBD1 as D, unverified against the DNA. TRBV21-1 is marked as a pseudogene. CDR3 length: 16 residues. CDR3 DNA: TGTGCCAGCAGCAAAGTTACGACACCGGACACAGATACGCAGTATTTT. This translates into CASSKVTTPDTDTQYF.